A single sample is the source of the 23 T cell receptor beta chains below, sequenced in a study of T cells in Graves' hyperthyroidism and ophthalmopathy. The investigators amplified TCR beta CDR3 regions from RNA transcripts. The primer set for the first-round RT-PCR of the TCR CDR3 was HTBI. MiXCR, applied by TCRdb to the multiplex PCR reads, yields one record per CDR3 protein. The data hold some 690,000 distinct CDR3 sequences, with around 16% observed a single time. The sample was blood. These receptors were collected from a man aged 45 to 65 with Graves' hyperthyroidism.

The sample holds many counts of this clonotype. CDR3 sequence (DNA): TGTGCCAGCAGCTTAAGGCCATGTGATGAGCAGTTCTTC. Protein sequence: CASSLRPCDEQFF. The chain couples TRBV7-2 to TRBJ2-1; D unresolved. CDR1 and CDR2 from the germline V gene are SGHTA and FQGNSA. The CDR3 consists of 13 residues. V lost 2 bases, J lost 8 bases, and 10 bases lay in between.

The CDR3 nucleotides are TGTGCCAGCAGTTATAGCGGGAGGTTGCAGTTCTTC. Encoded protein: CASSYSGRLQFF. The chain recombines TRBV6-9 with TRBJ2-1; 9 bases are shared with TRBD2. This CDR3 region has 12 residues. V shed 2 bases and J 12 bases; nucleotides not matched to a gene: 2. The germline V gene encodes CDR1 MNHGY and CDR2 SVAAGI.

This clonotype was seen ten or more times. The chain links TRBV28 to TRBJ2-5, with D maybe TRBD1 (6 bases). The CDR3 covers 15 residues. Between the trimmed V and J ends, which lost 4 bases and 2 bases, there was a span of 14 bases. In germline, CDR1 is MDHEN, CDR2 SYDVKM. The CDR3 nucleotides read TGTGCCAGCAGTTGGGTGGGGGCGGAGCAAGAGACCCAGTACTTC. Translating it yields CASSWVGAEQETQYF.

This clonotype was counted at least ten times. The chain joins TRBV20-1 to TRBJ1-5, with 8 bases matching TRBD1. Trimming took 0 bases from V and 5 from J; bases not matched to a gene: 6. CDR1 and CDR2 from the germline V gene are DFQATT and SNEGSKA (reference sequence). This CDR3 has 15 amino acids. CDR3 bases: TGCAGTGCTAGAGAGAGTGGACAGGGCTATCAGCCCCAGCATTTT. Encoded protein: CSARESGQGYQPQHF.

This clonotype was counted at least ten times. V and J are TRBV20-1 and TRBJ1-5, with D uncertain. CDR1 and CDR2 (germline): DFQATT, SNEGSKA (reference sequence). V lost 0 bases to trimming and J lost 7 bases, with 7 bases between them. The CDR3 is made up of 12 amino acids. Here the CDR3 reads CSARDWEQPQHF. DNA of the CDR3: TGCAGTGCTAGAGATTGGGAACAGCCCCAGCATTTT.

CDR3 coding DNA: TGTGCCTGGAGTGTTGGCGGGACAAGAGGGACCCAGTACTTC. This sequence encodes CAWSVGGTRGTQYF. The J gene is TRBJ2-5, the V gene TRBV30; D might be TRBD1 or TRBD2, each matching 6 bases. CDR3 size: 14 residues. V was trimmed by 0 bases and J by 7 bases, leaving 15 bases between them. Germline assignment: CDR1 GTSNPN and CDR2 SVGIG (reference sequence). The full variable domain, its missing parts supplied by reference TRBV30 and TRBJ2-5, is SQTIHQWPATLVQPVGSPLSLECTVEGTSNPNLYWYRQAAGRGLQLLFYSVGIGQISSEVPQNLSASRPQDRQFILSSKKLLLSDSGFYLCAWSVGGTRGTQYFGPGTRLLVL.

This clonotype came up many times. V is TRBV20-1 and J is TRBJ2-3; D remains unclear. The CDR3 sequence is 12 residues long. Germline CDR1 and CDR2: DFQATT and SNEGSKA (reference sequence). V was shortened by 1 base and J by 6 bases, with 8 bases between the two germline ends. The CDR3 bases are TGCAGTGCTAGAGCCCAGTCGGATACGCAGTATTTT. Its protein product is CSARAQSDTQYF.

This clonotype was counted at least ten times. The chain couples TRBV12-3 or TRBV12-4 to TRBJ2-2, with 7 positions matching TRBD1. The CDR3 loop spans 14 amino acids. Trimming cost V 5 bases and J 4 bases; bases outside gene matches: 4. The CDR3 loop reads CASSRGGGTGELFF. CDR3 nucleotides: TGTGCCAGCAGTAGAGGGGGCGGCACCGGGGAGCTGTTTTTT.

The genes are TRBV6-1 and TRBJ1-5; maybe TRBD1 (6 bases). This CDR3 contains 16 residues. Trimming pared 6 bases from V and 2 bases from J, leaving 17 bases between. Germline V gene data show CDR1 as MNHNS and CDR2 as SASEGT. The CDR3 spells CASRGARGIGNQPQHF. The CDR3, as DNA: TGTGCCAGCAGGGGGGCTAGGGGAATAGGCAATCAGCCCCAGCATTTT.

This clonotype appeared many times. V is TRBV29-1 and J is TRBJ2-5; weak D call: TRBD2 (5 bases). Germline V gives CDR1 SQVTM, CDR2 ANQGSEA. The CDR3 length is 15 residues. Trimming removed 4 bases from V and 7 bases from J, with 22 bases in between. The CDR3 DNA sequence: TGCAGCGTTGTAGAGAGGGAAGTGTCAGTACGGACCCAGTACTTC. Translated: CSVVEREVSVRTQYF.

This clonotype was observed many times. The chain links TRBV6-1 to TRBJ2-7, with D tentatively TRBD1 or TRBD2 (5 bases each). In germline, CDR1 is MNHNS, CDR2 SASEGT. The CDR3 is 14 amino acids. Trimming removed 6 bases from V and 3 bases from J, with 15 bases in between. This CDR3 reads CASSRLGEGYEQYF. CDR3 in DNA: TGTGCCAGCAGCCGCCTGGGGGAAGGCTACGAGCAGTACTTC.

This clonotype was detected only a few times. The chain couples TRBV13 to TRBJ1-2; tentative D call: TRBD1 (6 bases). Trimming removed 5 bases from V and 8 bases from J, with 21 bases in between. The length of the CDR3 is 15 residues. The germline gives CDR1 PRHDT, CDR2 FYEKMQ (reference sequence). CDR3 region: CASSPRGHLKEGYTF. Here the CDR3 DNA reads TGTGCCAGCAGCCCCCGGGGACATCTAAAGGAGGGCTACACCTTC.

This clonotype turned up a few times. This chain joins TRBV20-1 and TRBJ1-1; TRBD1 matches 8 bases. After removal of 2 bases from V and 7 bases from J, the junction contained 6 bases not matched to a gene. The CDR3 length is 13 residues. Germline V gene data show CDR1 as DFQATT and CDR2 as SNEGSKA (reference sequence). The CDR3 DNA follows: TGCAGTGCTAGAAAAGACAGGGGAGGTGAAGCTTTCTTT. It is translated as CSARKDRGGEAFF.

This clonotype came up many times. The chain joins TRBV28 to TRBJ1-3; the D is unclear. Germline V gives CDR1 MDHEN, CDR2 SYDVKM. The CDR3 length is 14 residues. Trimming cost V 4 bases and J 0 bases, with 7 bases left between them. The CDR3 here is CASSSGSSGNTIYF. In nucleotides, the CDR3 is TGTGCCAGCAGTTCGGGGAGCTCTGGAAACACCATATATTTT. Full variable domain (missing parts from reference TRBV28 and TRBJ1-3): DVKVTQSSRYLVKRTGEKVFLECVQDMDHENMFWYRQDPGLGLRLIYFSYDVKMKEKGDIPEGYSVSREKKERFSLILESASTNQTSMYLCASSSGSSGNTIYFGEGSWLTVV.

This clonotype was seen a handful of times. V is TRBV20-1 and J is TRBJ2-3; maybe TRBD1 (6 bases). Trimming removed 6 bases from V and 0 bases from J, with 19 bases in between. Germline V gene lookup returns CDR1 DFQATT and CDR2 SNEGSKA (reference sequence). The CDR3 covers 16 residues. CDR3 residues: CSADAGTPSSTDTQYF. The CDR3 DNA reads as TGCAGTGCGGATGCCGGGACACCCTCTAGCACAGATACGCAGTATTTT.

This clonotype has ten or more counts. The V call is TRBV10-1, the J call TRBJ2-7; 11 nucleotides match TRBD2. Germline values: CDR1 WNHNN, CDR2 SYGVQD (reference sequence). This CDR3 has 16 amino acids. V shed 6 bases and J 2 bases; nucleotides not matched to a gene: 9. The CDR3 DNA is TGCGCCAGCAGCCCCCGACTAGCGGGATCGGCCTACGAGCAGTACTTC. Encoded protein: CASSPRLAGSAYEQYF.

This clonotype was seen ten or more times. This chain connects TRBV3-1 to TRBJ1-1; 10 bases line up with TRBD1. Trimming removed 3 bases from V and 2 bases from J; junction bases left unmatched: 3. CDR1 LGHDT and CDR2 YNNKEL come from the germline V gene (reference sequence). This CDR3 contains 15 residues. The chain's CDR3 is CASSHRDRGNTEAFF. In DNA form, the CDR3 reads TGTGCCAGCAGCCACCGGGACAGGGGAAACACTGAAGCTTTCTTT.

This clonotype occurred many times. The genes are TRBV7-9 and TRBJ2-7; 7 nucleotides match TRBD1. Germline V gene data show CDR1 as SEHNR and CDR2 as FQNEAQ (reference sequence). The CDR3 runs 15 residues. The V segment lost 4 bases and the J segment 1 base; nucleotides outside the gene matches: 7. The CDR3 protein is CASSSTGEESYEQYF. The CDR3 region has the DNA TGTGCCAGCAGCTCAACAGGGGAAGAATCCTACGAGCAGTACTTC.

This clonotype was picked up many times. V usage is TRBV7-9 and J usage is TRBJ2-1; D unresolved. The V end was cut by 5 bases, the J end by 10 bases, with 12 bases between. The CDR3 is 12 amino acids. Germline CDR1 and CDR2: SEHNR and FQNEAQ (reference sequence). Here the CDR3 reads CASSRPLAEQFF. The CDR3 coding sequence is TGTGCCAGCAGCCGGCCCCTTGCGGAGCAGTTCTTC. The full variable domain, rest sourced from reference TRBV7-9 and TRBJ2-1, is DTGVSQNPRHKITKRGQNVTFRCDPISEHNRLYWYRQTLGQGPEFLTYFQNEAQLEKSRLLSDRFSAERPKGSFSTLEIQRTEQGDSAMYLCASSRPLAEQFFGPGTRLTVL.

Ten or more counts support this clonotype. The rearrangement joins TRBV3-1 to TRBJ1-2, with D unclear. V gave up 3 bases and J gave up 8 bases, with 13 bases separating them. CDR1 and CDR2 from the germline V gene are LGHDT and YNNKEL (reference sequence). The CDR3 is made up of 13 amino acids. The CDR3 DNA sequence: TGTGCCAGCAGCCACGGGCGTGGCAAGGGCTACACCTTC. Translating it yields CASSHGRGKGYTF.

The chain uses TRBV9 and TRBJ1-1, with 8 positions matching TRBD1. With 0 bases clipped from V and 4 bases from J, the junction kept 5 bases outside the gene matches. The germline V gene has CDR1 SGDLS and CDR2 YYNGEE. The CDR3 contains 15 residues. DNA of the CDR3: TGTGCCAGCAGCGTAGGTTACAGGGGGTCCACTGAAGCTTTCTTT. This translates into CASSVGYRGSTEAFF.

The V gene is TRBV7-2, the J gene TRBJ1-5; D is perhaps TRBD1 (6 bases). The CDR3 is made up of 14 amino acids. From germline, CDR1 is SGHTA and CDR2 FQGNSA. V was shortened by 6 bases and J by 4 bases, with 13 bases between the two germline ends. CDR3 sequence (DNA): TGTGCCAGCAGACTGGACAGCGGAAATCAGCCCCAGCATTTT. Its protein product is CASRLDSGNQPQHF.

CDR3 nucleotides: TGTGCCAGTAGAGGGACTAGCGGGAGGCCCCCCTACGAGCAGTACTTC. Protein: CASRGTSGRPPYEQYF. The chain carries TRBV19 and TRBJ2-7; 15 bases line up with TRBD2. The ends lost 6 bases at V and 2 bases at J; junction bases unmatched: 5. The CDR3 extends over 16 amino acids. In germline, CDR1 is LNHDA, CDR2 SQIVND (reference sequence).